These T cell receptor beta chains were read from a single sample in a study of OX40 agonist ivuxolimab in advanced cancers. The method was immunoSEQ multiplex PCR; TCRdb's version includes in-frame clones alone and lacks a portion of them. This sample yields 94,000 or so clones, of which under 90% are seen a single time; under 6.5% belongs to the top ten. Source: CD4+ or CD8+ T cells sorted from blood, taken in a trial of the OX40 agonist ivuxolimab. Every receptor here comes from an adult with an advanced solid tumor such as melanoma, head and neck, liver or kidney cancer. Both conserved end residues are part of each CDR3. Fields, in order: D gene, clone size, J gene, V gene, CDR3 DNA, CDR3 protein. A D gene is named only where the DNA matches it firmly. Clone size, where shown, is once, few, many, or a class for clones that have expanded.

D gene: NA; clone size: NA; J gene: TRBJ2-3; V gene: TRBV27; CDR3 DNA: TGTGCCAGCAGTCCCTTTCGTCCGACCCGGGACTCTTACACAGATACGCAGTATTTT; CDR3 protein: CASSPFRPTRDSYTDTQYF
D gene: NA; clone size: NA; J gene: TRBJ2-7; V gene: TRBV10-3; CDR3 DNA: TGTGCCATCGGAGAGGGAGAAGGCTACGAGCAGTACTTC; CDR3 protein: CAIGEGEGYEQYF
D gene: TRBD2; clone size: NA; J gene: TRBJ2-1; V gene: TRBV19; CDR3 DNA: TGTGCCAGTAGTATCCGAGCGGGAGAGTACAATGAGCAGTTCTTC; CDR3 protein: CASSIRAGEYNEQFF
D gene: NA; clone size: NA; J gene: TRBJ2-2; V gene: TRBV7-9; CDR3 DNA: TGTGCCAGCAGCTTAAGCGGCCACGGTGGGGAGCTGTTTTTT; CDR3 protein: CASSLSGHGGELFF
D gene: TRBD1; clone size: NA; J gene: TRBJ1-1; V gene: TRBV12-5; CDR3 DNA: TGTGCTAGTGCTATAGGACAGGGGGCGTCTGAAGCTTTCTTT; CDR3 protein: CASAIGQGASEAFF
D gene: TRBD1; clone size: NA; J gene: TRBJ1-6; V gene: TRBV7-9; CDR3 DNA: TGTGCCAGCAGCTTAGGCCGGGACAGATATAATTCACCCCTCCACTTT; CDR3 protein: CASSLGRDRYNSPLHF
D gene: TRBD1; clone size: NA; J gene: TRBJ1-3; V gene: TRBV28; CDR3 DNA: TGTGCCAGCAGTTTCTTGGCCGGGACAGGGAAAGGAAACACCATATATTTT; CDR3 protein: CASSFLAGTGKGNTIYF
D gene: TRBD1; clone size: NA; J gene: TRBJ1-2; V gene: TRBV10-1; CDR3 DNA: TGCGCCAGCAGTGAGTCGCGACAGGGCGGCGGAGACTACACCTTC; CDR3 protein: CASSESRQGGGDYTF
D gene: NA; clone size: NA; J gene: TRBJ1-1; V gene: TRBV28; CDR3 DNA: TGTGCCAGCAGTTTAAAGGGGGGATGGGGGAACACTGAAGCTTTCTTT; CDR3 protein: CASSLKGGWGNTEAFF
D gene: TRBD1; clone size: NA; J gene: TRBJ1-5; V gene: TRBV28; CDR3 DNA: TGTGCCAGCAGACGCTACAGGGGAAGCAATCAGCCCCAGCATTTT; CDR3 protein: CASRRYRGSNQPQHF
D gene: NA; clone size: NA; J gene: TRBJ1-1; V gene: TRBV29-1; CDR3 DNA: TGCAGCGTTACGGGAACGTCGAACACTGAAGCTTTCTTT; CDR3 protein: CSVTGTSNTEAFF
D gene: NA; clone size: NA; J gene: TRBJ1-1; V gene: TRBV5-6; CDR3 DNA: TGTGCCAGCAGCCTTACAACAGGGCGAGGCACTGAAGCTTTCTTT; CDR3 protein: CASSLTTGRGTEAFF
D gene: NA; clone size: NA; J gene: TRBJ2-7; V gene: TRBV15; CDR3 DNA: TGTGCCACCAGCAGAGGCCGTGGATACTCCTACGAGCAGTACTTC; CDR3 protein: CATSRGRGYSYEQYF
D gene: NA; clone size: NA; J gene: TRBJ2-5; V gene: TRBV7-9; CDR3 DNA: TGTGCCAGCAGCTTATGGGTCAACACTCAAGAGACCCAGTACTTC; CDR3 protein: CASSLWVNTQETQYF
D gene: NA; clone size: NA; J gene: TRBJ2-7; V gene: TRBV5-1; CDR3 DNA: TGCGCCAGCAACCGAGGGTCCTCGGGGGAGCAGTACTTC; CDR3 protein: CASNRGSSGEQYF
D gene: NA; clone size: NA; J gene: TRBJ2-4; V gene: TRBV4-3; CDR3 DNA: TGCGCCAGCAGCCAAGATCAGGGGGCGGGGGCAGGTACCAAAAACATTCAGTACTTC; CDR3 protein: CASSQDQGAGAGTKNIQYF
D gene: NA; clone size: few; J gene: TRBJ1-4; V gene: TRBV9; CDR3 DNA: TGTGCCAGCTCCGGGACCCCCAATGAAAAACTGTTTTTT; CDR3 protein: CASSGTPNEKLFF
D gene: TRBD2; clone size: once; J gene: TRBJ2-5; V gene: TRBV12-5; CDR3 DNA: TGTGCTAGTGCCGTGGGAGGGTTAGAGACCCAGTACTTC; CDR3 protein: CASAVGGLETQYF
D gene: NA; clone size: NA; J gene: TRBJ2-1; V gene: TRBV2; CDR3 DNA: TGTGCCAGCAAGGTTCGTGATGAGCAGTTCTTC; CDR3 protein: CASKVRDEQFF
D gene: TRBD1; clone size: NA; J gene: TRBJ1-6; V gene: TRBV4-3; CDR3 DNA: TGCGCCAGCAGCCAAGTTGGGACAGGATCCTATAATTCACCCCTCCACTTT; CDR3 protein: CASSQVGTGSYNSPLHF
D gene: TRBD1; clone size: few; J gene: TRBJ1-2; V gene: TRBV19; CDR3 DNA: TGTGCCAGTAGTATAGCCCCGGGACAGGGCTCCTATGGCTACACCTTC; CDR3 protein: CASSIAPGQGSYGYTF
D gene: NA; clone size: NA; J gene: TRBJ1-1; V gene: TRBV10-2; CDR3 DNA: TGCGCCAGCACCGACAGTACTGAAGCTTTCTTT; CDR3 protein: CASTDSTEAFF
D gene: TRBD1; clone size: once; J gene: TRBJ2-7; V gene: TRBV2; CDR3 DNA: TGTGCCAGCAGTGTCGCCTACGGACAGGCCATCTCCTACGAGCAGTACTTC; CDR3 protein: CASSVAYGQAISYEQYF
D gene: NA; clone size: NA; J gene: TRBJ2-7; V gene: TRBV6-6; CDR3 DNA: TGTGCCAGCAGTCTCGGACAGCGGAGGGGCGAGCAGTACTTC; CDR3 protein: CASSLGQRRGEQYF
D gene: NA; clone size: NA; J gene: TRBJ1-3; V gene: TRBV7-9; CDR3 DNA: TGTGCCAGCAGCTCTGGGACTTCTGGAAACACCATATATTTT; CDR3 protein: CASSSGTSGNTIYF
D gene: TRBD2; clone size: NA; J gene: TRBJ2-3; V gene: TRBV5-1; CDR3 DNA: TGCGCCAGCAGCCCTATTGGACTAGCGGGCCACACAGATACGCAGTATTTT; CDR3 protein: CASSPIGLAGHTDTQYF